The clone carrying this T cell receptor beta chain was seen many times. Its antigen remains unidentified. This record comes from a study of T cells in Graves' hyperthyroidism and ophthalmopathy. Broader study findings: Also found in blood were most expanded thyroid clonotypes above 0.001.

This CDR3 is built from 14 residues. CDR1 and CDR2 (germline): SGHVS, FQNEAQ. Trimming took off 0 bases at V and 0 bases at J, with 5 bases between the two ends. Hyperthyroidism was newly diagnosed in patients aged 18 to 65 (duration under 2 months). Each 10 ml fresh peripheral blood draw supplied the PBMCs. RNA transcripts served as the template for amplifying TCR beta CDR3 regions. The TCR CDR3 first-round RT-PCR relied on the HTBI primer set. TCRdb re-called the multiplex PCR reads with MiXCR, one entry per CDR3 protein. The repertoire holds 540,000 or so distinct CDR3 sequences, 15% to 19% seen once, with around 7.5% in the top ten.

V and J are TRBV7-8 and TRBJ2-5; D unclear. The sequencing sample was made of blood. The TCR sequence derives from a woman in her 30s with Graves' hyperthyroidism. The CDR3 reads CASSLAVHQETQYF. The CDR3 DNA reads TGTGCCAGCAGCTTAGCAGTCCACCAAGAGACCCAGTACTTC. Together with reference TRBV7-8 and TRBJ2-5, the CDR3 gives the full variable domain: GAGVSQSPRYKVAKRGQDVALRCDPISGHVSLFWYQQALGQGPEFLTYFQNEAQLDKSGLPSDRFFAERPEGSVSTLKIQRTQQEDSAVYLCASSLAVHQETQYFGPGTRLLVL.